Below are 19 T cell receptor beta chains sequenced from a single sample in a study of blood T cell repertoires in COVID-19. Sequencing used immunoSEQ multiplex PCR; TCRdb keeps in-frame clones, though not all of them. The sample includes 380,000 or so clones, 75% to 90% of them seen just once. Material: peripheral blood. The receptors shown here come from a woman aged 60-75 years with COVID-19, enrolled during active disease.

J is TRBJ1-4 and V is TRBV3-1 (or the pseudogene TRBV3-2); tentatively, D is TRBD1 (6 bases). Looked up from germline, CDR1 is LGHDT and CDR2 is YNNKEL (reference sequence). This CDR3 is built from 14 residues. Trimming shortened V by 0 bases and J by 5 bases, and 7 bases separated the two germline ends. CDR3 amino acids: CASSQEDRNEKLFF. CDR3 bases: TGTGCCAGCAGCCAAGAGGACAGAAATGAAAAACTGTTTTTT.

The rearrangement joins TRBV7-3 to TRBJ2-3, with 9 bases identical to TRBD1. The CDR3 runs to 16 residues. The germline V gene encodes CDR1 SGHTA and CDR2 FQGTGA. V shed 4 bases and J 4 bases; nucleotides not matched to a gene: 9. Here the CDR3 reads CASSSLDRGYSDTQYF. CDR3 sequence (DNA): TGTGCCAGCAGCTCCTTAGACAGGGGGTACTCAGATACGCAGTATTTT.

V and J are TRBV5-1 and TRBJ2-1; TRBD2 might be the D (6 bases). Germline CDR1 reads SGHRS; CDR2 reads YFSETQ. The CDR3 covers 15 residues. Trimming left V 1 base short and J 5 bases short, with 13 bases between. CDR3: CASSLIGGTHNEQFF. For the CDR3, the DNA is TGCGCCAGCAGCTTGATCGGGGGTACCCACAATGAGCAGTTCTTC.

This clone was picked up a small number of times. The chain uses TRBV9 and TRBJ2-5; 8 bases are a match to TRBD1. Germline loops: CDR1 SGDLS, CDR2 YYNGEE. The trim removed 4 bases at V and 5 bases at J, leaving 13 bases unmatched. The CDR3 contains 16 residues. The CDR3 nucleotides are TGTGCCAGCAGCCCGGGATTCCCAGGGGGCAGGGAGACCCAGTACTTC. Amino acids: CASSPGFPGGRETQYF.

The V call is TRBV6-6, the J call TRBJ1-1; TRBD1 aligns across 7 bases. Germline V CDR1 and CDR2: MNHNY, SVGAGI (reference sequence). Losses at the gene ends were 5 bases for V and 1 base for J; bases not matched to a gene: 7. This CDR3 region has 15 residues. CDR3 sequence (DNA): TGTGCCAGCAGTCCAAGGGACAGTTGGAACACTGAAGCTTTCTTT. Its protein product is CASSPRDSWNTEAFF.

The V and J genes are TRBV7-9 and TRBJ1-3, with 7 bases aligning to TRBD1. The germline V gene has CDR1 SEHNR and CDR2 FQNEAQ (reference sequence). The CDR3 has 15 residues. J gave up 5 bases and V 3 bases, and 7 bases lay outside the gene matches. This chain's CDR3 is CASSFDRVFRNTIYF. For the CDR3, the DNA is TGTGCCAGCAGCTTTGACAGGGTTTTTAGAAACACCATATATTTT.

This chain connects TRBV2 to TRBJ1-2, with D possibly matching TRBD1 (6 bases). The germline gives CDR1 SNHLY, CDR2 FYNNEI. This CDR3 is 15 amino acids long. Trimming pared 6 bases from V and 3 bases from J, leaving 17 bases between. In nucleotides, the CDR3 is TGTGCCAGCAGGAAAGACAGGCCACCGTACTATGGCTACACCTTC. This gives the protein CASRKDRPPYYGYTF.

The CDR3 DNA reads TGTGCCAGCAGTTACCTTCTGGACGGGAGGGAGACCCAGTACTTC. Encoded protein: CASSYLLDGRETQYF. This chain uses TRBV6-2 or TRBV6-3 with TRBJ2-5; 7 bases agree with TRBD2. With 2 bases clipped from V and 5 bases from J, the junction kept 8 bases outside the gene matches. Per the germline V gene, CDR1 is MNHEY and CDR2 is SVGEGT. This CDR3 has 15 amino acids.

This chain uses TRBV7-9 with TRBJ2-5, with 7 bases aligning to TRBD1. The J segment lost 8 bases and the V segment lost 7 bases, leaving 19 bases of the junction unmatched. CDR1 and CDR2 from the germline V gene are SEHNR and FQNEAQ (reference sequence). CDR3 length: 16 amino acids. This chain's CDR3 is CASTQGVGMTVRTQYF. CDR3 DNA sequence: TGTGCCAGCACCCAGGGGGTCGGGATGACCGTACGTACCCAGTACTTC.

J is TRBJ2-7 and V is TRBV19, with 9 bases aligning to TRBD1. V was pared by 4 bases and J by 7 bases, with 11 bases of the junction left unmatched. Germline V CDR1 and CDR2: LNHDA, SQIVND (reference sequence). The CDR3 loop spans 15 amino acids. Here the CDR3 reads CASSTPGQGVWEQYF. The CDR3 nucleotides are TGTGCCAGTAGTACCCCGGGACAGGGCGTTTGGGAGCAGTACTTC.

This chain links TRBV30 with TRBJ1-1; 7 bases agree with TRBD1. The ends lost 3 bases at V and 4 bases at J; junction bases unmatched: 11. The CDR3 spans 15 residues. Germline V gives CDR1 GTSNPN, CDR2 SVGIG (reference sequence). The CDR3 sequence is CAWRDTGAGATEAFF. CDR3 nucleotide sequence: TGTGCCTGGAGAGATACAGGGGCCGGGGCCACTGAAGCTTTCTTT.

The DNA of the CDR3 is TGTGCCAGCGGGGGACAGGGCTCCTACAATGAGCAGTTCTTC. Its translation: CASGGQGSYNEQFF. The chain has TRBV11-3 and TRBJ2-1; 9 bases are a match to TRBD1. The CDR3 sequence is 14 residues long. Germline CDR1 is SGHNT and CDR2 is YENEEA. V lost 8 bases to trimming and J lost 0 bases; unmatched junction nucleotides: 2.

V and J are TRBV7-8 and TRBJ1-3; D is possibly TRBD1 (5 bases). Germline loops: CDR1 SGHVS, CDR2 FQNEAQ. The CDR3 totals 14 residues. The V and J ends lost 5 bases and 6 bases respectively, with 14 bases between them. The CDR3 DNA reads TGTGCCAGCAGCCTACAAGGGGTAGCAAACACCATATATTTT. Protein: CASSLQGVANTIYF.

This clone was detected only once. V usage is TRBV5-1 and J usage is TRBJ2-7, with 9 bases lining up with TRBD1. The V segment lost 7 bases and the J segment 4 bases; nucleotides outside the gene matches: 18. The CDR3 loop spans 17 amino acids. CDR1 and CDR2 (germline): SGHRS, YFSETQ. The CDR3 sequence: CASRQGHRGHLKYEQYF. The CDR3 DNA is TGCGCCAGCCGCCAAGGACACAGGGGGCATTTAAAGTACGAGCAGTACTTC.

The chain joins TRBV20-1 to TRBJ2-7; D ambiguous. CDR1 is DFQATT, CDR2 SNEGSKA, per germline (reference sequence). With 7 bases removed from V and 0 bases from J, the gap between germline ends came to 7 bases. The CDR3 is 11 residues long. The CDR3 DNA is TGCAGTGTTCAGAACTCCTACGAGCAGTACTTC. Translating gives CSVQNSYEQYF.

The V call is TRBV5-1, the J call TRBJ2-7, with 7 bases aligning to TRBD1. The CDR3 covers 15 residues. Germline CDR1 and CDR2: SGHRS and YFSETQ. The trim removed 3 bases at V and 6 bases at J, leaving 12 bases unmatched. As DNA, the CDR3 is TGCGCCAGCAGCTCCCCTTCTGACAGGGCGTCCGAGCAGTACTTC. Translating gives CASSSPSDRASEQYF.

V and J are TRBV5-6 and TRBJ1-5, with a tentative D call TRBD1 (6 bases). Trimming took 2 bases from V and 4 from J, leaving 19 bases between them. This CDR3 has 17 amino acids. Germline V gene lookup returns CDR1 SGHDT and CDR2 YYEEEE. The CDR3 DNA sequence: TGTGCCAGCAGCTTATTAGGGGAACGGGACACTAATCAGCCCCAGCATTTT. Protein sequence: CASSLLGERDTNQPQHF.

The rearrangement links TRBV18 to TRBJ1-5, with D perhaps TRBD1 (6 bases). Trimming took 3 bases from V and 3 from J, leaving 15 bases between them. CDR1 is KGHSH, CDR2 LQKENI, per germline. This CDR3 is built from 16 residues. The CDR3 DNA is TGTGCCAGCTCACCCCGCGGACAGAGCCTCAATCAGCCCCAGCATTTT. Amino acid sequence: CASSPRGQSLNQPQHF.

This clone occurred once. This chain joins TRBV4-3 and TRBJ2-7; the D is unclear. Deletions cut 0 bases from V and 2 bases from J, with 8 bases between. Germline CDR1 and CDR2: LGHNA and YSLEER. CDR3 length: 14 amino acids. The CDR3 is CASSQEAVTYEQYF. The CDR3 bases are TGCGCCAGCAGCCAAGAGGCAGTTACCTACGAGCAGTACTTC.